These 14 T cell receptor beta chains came from one sample sequenced in a study of low-dose radiotherapy and immunotherapy resistance in tumors (dated by TCRdb to between 2020 and 2023). The sample's time point label, in plain terms: after trial treatment. The sample's treatment or condition label is to be understood as: LDRT plus nivolumab, ipilimumab, low-dose cyclophosphamide and aspirin (RACIN trial). TCRdb shows the sequencer as Illumina HiSeq 2500. First-strand cDNA was synthesized with Superscript III and a set of TRAV- and TRBV-specific primers, covering both TCRalpha and TCRbeta chains. An approximately 19-cycle PCR with Phusion amplified the TCRs, pairing a constant-region primer with the adapter that was attached to the V primers. TCRdb itself trimmed the public reads at Q25 with fastp, ran MiXCR and retained productive beta chains. Each entry is one CDR3 protein sequence, shown with its most common DNA and genes. This sample gives around 80,000 distinct CDR3 sequences in total; less than 20% of them show up just once. Approximately 1.5% of the sample rests with the top ten.

Sequencing used PBMCs, obtained after low-dose radiotherapy plus immunotherapy. These receptors all stem from a male donor with prostate cancer.

The chain is built from TRBV2 and TRBJ2-1; TRBD1 might be the D (6 bases). This CDR3 has 15 residues. Trimming took off 5 bases at V and 0 bases at J, with 11 bases between the two ends. Looked up from germline, CDR1 is SNHLY and CDR2 is FYNNEI. CDR3 nucleotides: TGTGCCAGCAGTCAAAGGGGGAGCTCCTACAATGAGCAGTTCTTC. It specifies CASSQRGSSYNEQFF.

This clonotype was counted at least ten times. This chain uses TRBV2 with TRBJ2-1; no definite D call. CDR3 length: 11 amino acids. CDR1 is SNHLY, CDR2 FYNNEI, per germline. Trimming shortened V by 6 bases and J by 8 bases, and 8 bases separated the two germline ends. The CDR3 DNA follows: TGTGCCAGCAGCCAGGTCGATGAGCAGTTCTTC. Translation gives CASSQVDEQFF.

Many counts were recorded for this clonotype. The gene calls are TRBV19 and TRBJ2-5; 7 bases align to TRBD1. Germline CDR1 reads LNHDA; CDR2 reads SQIVND (reference sequence). The V segment lost 7 bases and the J segment 5 bases; nucleotides outside the gene matches: 13. The CDR3 covers 15 residues. The CDR3 nucleotides are TGTGCCAGTACTGGGACAGCCTCAGGTCTTGAGACCCAGTACTTC. Amino acid sequence: CASTGTASGLETQYF.

The gene calls are TRBV27 and TRBJ1-2; D gene uncertain. Between the trimmed V and J ends, which lost 8 bases and 5 bases, there was a span of 9 bases. The CDR3 covers 11 residues. From germline, CDR1 is MNHEY and CDR2 SMNVEV (reference sequence). CDR3 sequence (DNA): TGTGCCAGCCCCGAGGAGTATGGCTACACCTTC. Protein sequence: CASPEEYGYTF.

This clonotype turned up a few times. The chain is built from TRBV6-8 and TRBJ2-1; D is possibly TRBD2 (6 bases). Looked up from germline, CDR1 is MNHGY and CDR2 is SAAAGT. V was trimmed by 4 bases and J by 8 bases, leaving 12 bases between them. The length of the CDR3 is 13 residues. CDR3 residues: CASSFGGPDEQFF. The DNA of the CDR3 is TGTGCCAGCAGTTTCGGAGGGCCGGATGAGCAGTTCTTC.

This clonotype occurred many times. The J gene is TRBJ2-7, the V gene TRBV18; D ambiguous. V lost 0 bases and J lost 3, with 9 bases in between. From germline, CDR1 is KGHSH and CDR2 LQKENI. The CDR3 runs 14 residues. Here the CDR3 reads CASSPPPGFYEQYF. The CDR3 coding sequence is TGTGCCAGCTCACCACCTCCAGGATTCTACGAGCAGTACTTC.

This clonotype was counted ten times or more. The chain uses TRBV7-2 and TRBJ1-5; D perhaps matches TRBD1 (5 bases). In germline, CDR1 is SGHTA, CDR2 FQGNSA. This CDR3 contains 14 residues. The V and J ends lost 5 bases and 0 bases respectively, with 8 bases between them. The CDR3 sequence is CASSRQSSNQPQHF. CDR3 coding DNA: TGTGCCAGCAGCAGACAGAGTAGCAATCAGCCCCAGCATTTT.

This clonotype was observed a handful of times. This may arise from a read error, as a much more abundant clone is one base away. This rearrangement joins TRBV6-5 to TRBJ2-1, with D perhaps matching TRBD1 (5 bases). Germline V gene lookup returns CDR1 MNHEY and CDR2 SVGAGI. The CDR3 loop spans 14 amino acids. The CDR3 protein is CSSTDSTSGNEQFF. The CDR3 region has the DNA TGTTCCAGCACCGACAGTACCTCGGGCAATGAGCAGTTCTTC.

CDR3 nucleotide sequence: TGTGCCAGCAGTTTATTGACAGGGCGTAATGAAAAACTGTTTTTT. Translated: CASSLLTGRNEKLFF. The chain carries TRBV28 and TRBJ1-4, with 7 bases fitting TRBD1. V dropped 1 base and J dropped 4; count of bases not matched to a gene: 3. The CDR3 extends over 15 amino acids. Germline assignment: CDR1 MDHEN and CDR2 SYDVKM.

This clonotype was detected ten times or more. The chain combines TRBV7-9 with TRBJ2-5; a weak D match, TRBD1 (5 bases). Germline CDR1 reads SEHNR; CDR2 reads FQNEAQ (reference sequence). The V end was cut by 5 bases, the J end by 4 bases, with 17 bases between. The CDR3 length is 15 residues. The CDR3 nucleotides are TGTGCCAGCAGCCGTCCAAGGCAGGGTTCAGAGACCCAGTACTTC. Translated, it gives CASSRPRQGSETQYF.

This chain connects TRBV7-2 to TRBJ1-5; D unclear. The CDR3 has 14 amino acids. Germline V lookup: CDR1 SGHTA, CDR2 FQGNSA. V lost 3 bases and J lost 2, with 8 bases in between. The CDR3 region is CASSLISGNQPQHF. The CDR3 DNA follows: TGTGCCAGCAGCTTGATATCGGGCAATCAGCCCCAGCATTTT.

In this sample, this clonotype turned up many times. The DNA for the CDR3 is TGTGCCAGTAGTATCTTGGACTGGAGGGACAATGAGCAGTTCTTC. Its translation is CASSILDWRDNEQFF. The rearrangement joins TRBV19 to TRBJ2-1; maybe TRBD2 (6 bases). Trimming left V 3 bases short and J 5 bases short, with 14 bases between. Per the germline V gene, CDR1 is LNHDA and CDR2 is SQIVND (reference sequence). This CDR3 is 15 amino acids long.

This sequence joins TRBV15 and TRBJ2-3; D is possibly TRBD2 (5 bases). V was clipped by 2 bases and J by 4 bases, with 16 bases between them. The CDR3 loop spans 16 amino acids. Germline V lookup: CDR1 LNHNV, CDR2 YYDKDF (reference sequence). DNA of the CDR3: TGTGCCACCAGCAGATCTTCTAGCCCCTTGGCAGATACGCAGTATTTT. It codes for CATSRSSSPLADTQYF.

There are many counts of this clonotype. This chain joins TRBV9 and TRBJ1-3; 7 bases are a match to TRBD1. The CDR3 contains 15 residues. Trimming removed 0 bases from V and 3 bases from J; junction bases left unmatched: 3. Germline loops: CDR1 SGDLS, CDR2 YYNGEE. CDR3 in amino acids: CASSVEGARGNTIYF. The DNA of the CDR3 is TGTGCCAGCAGCGTAGAGGGGGCGCGTGGAAACACCATATATTTT. Drawing the rest from reference TRBV9 and TRBJ1-3, the complete variable domain is DSGVTQTPKHLITATGQRVTLRCSPRSGDLSVYWYQQSLDQGLQFLIQYYNGEERAKGNILERFSAQQFPDLHSELNLSSLELGDSALYFCASSVEGARGNTIYFGEGSWLTVV.